This paragraph covers one T cell receptor beta chain sequence. The target antigen is unknown. This record belongs to a study of radiation and T cells in renal cell carcinoma. Broader study findings: Pretreatment tumor biopsies were lacking, so baseline clonotypes are unknown.

Time point of the sample: blood 2 weeks post-SBRT. Noted treatment: 15 Gy SBRT to primary tumor, nephrectomy 4 weeks later. Germline V gene lookup returns CDR1 SEHNR and CDR2 FQNEAQ (reference sequence). The V segment lost 5 bases and the J segment 4 bases; nucleotides outside the gene matches: 6. The length of the CDR3 is 14 residues. Only in-frame clones appear in the TCRdb table, and some are missing; sequencing was by immunoSEQ multiplex PCR. Of some 120,000 clones listed, 88% were seen once; the top ten hold approximately 6%. The origin of this receptor is a woman in her 70s with renal cell carcinoma. The sequences come from blood, collected from a patient whose treatment included radiotherapy and nephrectomy. The V call is TRBV7-9, the J call TRBJ1-1; 8 nucleotides align to TRBD1. The CDR3 DNA is TGTGCCAGCAGCACACAGGGGGGCGGCACTGAAGCTTTCTTT. It is translated as CASSTQGGGTEAFF.